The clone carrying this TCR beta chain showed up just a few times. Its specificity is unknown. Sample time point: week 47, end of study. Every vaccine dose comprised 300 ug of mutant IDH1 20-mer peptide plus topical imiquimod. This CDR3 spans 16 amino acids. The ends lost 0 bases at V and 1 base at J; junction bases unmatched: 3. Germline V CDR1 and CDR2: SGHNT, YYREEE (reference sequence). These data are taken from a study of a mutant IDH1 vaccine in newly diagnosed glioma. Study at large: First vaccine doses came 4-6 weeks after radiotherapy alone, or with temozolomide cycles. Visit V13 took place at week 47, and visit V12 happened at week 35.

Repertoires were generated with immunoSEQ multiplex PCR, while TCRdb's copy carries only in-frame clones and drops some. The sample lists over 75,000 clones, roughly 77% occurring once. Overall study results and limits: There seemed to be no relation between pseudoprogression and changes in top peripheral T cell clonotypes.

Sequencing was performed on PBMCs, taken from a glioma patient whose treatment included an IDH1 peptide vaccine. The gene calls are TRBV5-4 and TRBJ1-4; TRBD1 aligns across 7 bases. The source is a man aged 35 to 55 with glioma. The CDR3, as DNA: TGTGCCAGCAGCTTGGCAGGGGGGAGAACTAATGAAAAACTGTTTTTT. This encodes CASSLAGGRTNEKLFF.